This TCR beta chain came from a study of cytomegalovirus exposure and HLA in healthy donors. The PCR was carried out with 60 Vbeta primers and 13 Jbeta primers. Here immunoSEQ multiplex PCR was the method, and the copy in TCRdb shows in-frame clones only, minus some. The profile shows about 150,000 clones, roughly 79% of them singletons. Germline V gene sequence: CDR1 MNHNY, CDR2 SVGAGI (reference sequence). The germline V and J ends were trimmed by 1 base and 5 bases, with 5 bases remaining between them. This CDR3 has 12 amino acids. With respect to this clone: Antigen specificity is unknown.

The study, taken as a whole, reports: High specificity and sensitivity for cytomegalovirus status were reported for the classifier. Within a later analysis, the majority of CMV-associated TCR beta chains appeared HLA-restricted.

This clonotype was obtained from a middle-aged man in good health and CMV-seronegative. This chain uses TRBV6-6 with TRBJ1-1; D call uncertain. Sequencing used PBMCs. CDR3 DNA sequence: TGTGCCAGCAGTTACTTGACTACTGAAGCTTTCTTT. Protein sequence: CASSYLTTEAFF.